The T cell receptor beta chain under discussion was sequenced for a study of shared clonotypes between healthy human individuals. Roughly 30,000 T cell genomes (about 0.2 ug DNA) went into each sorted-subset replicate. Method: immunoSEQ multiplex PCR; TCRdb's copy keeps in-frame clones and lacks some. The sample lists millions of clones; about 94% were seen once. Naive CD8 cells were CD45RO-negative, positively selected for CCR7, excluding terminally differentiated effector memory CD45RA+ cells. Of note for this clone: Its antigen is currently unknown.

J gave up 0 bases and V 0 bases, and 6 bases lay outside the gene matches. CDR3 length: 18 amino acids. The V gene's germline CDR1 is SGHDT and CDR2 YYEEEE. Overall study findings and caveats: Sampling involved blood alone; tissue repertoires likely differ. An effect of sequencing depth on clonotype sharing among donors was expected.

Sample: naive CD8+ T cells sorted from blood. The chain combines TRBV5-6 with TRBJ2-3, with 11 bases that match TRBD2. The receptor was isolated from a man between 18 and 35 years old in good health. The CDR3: CASSLALAGGLSTDTQYF. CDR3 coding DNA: TGTGCCAGCAGCTTGGCTCTAGCGGGGGGCCTAAGCACAGATACGCAGTATTTT.